The 26 T cell receptor beta chains in this list originate from one sample, sequenced in a study of molecular identifiers for immune sequencing clone quantification (dated by TCRdb to the late 2010s). Libraries were built with PCR. Sequencing was carried out with a NextSeq 500. TCRdb trimmed the raw reads at Q25, called clones with MiXCR and kept productive beta chains. Rows merge per CDR3 protein into single entries with the most common DNA and genes. The sample table lists some 41,000 distinct CDR3 sequences, about a quarter of them with a count of one. The biggest ten clones account for over 0.95% of the sample. The sequencing input was naive CD8+ T cells from blood, with Jurkat cell RNA spiked in. The intended sense of this specimen's cell subset or site label: FACS-sorted CD8+CD4-CCR7+CD45RA+ naive T cells. The receptors derive from a human donor in good health. Some libraries in this study had Jurkat cell RNA spiked in.

The genes are TRBV6-2 or TRBV6-3 and TRBJ2-3; 9 bases match TRBD1. After removal of 9 bases from V and 2 bases from J, the junction contained 12 bases not matched to a gene. Germline CDR1 is MNHEY and CDR2 is SVGEGT. This CDR3 has 16 amino acids. CDR3 amino acids: CASFPQQGAFTDTQYF. CDR3 coding DNA: TGTGCCAGTTTCCCACAACAGGGGGCTTTCACAGATACGCAGTATTTT.

As for this clonotype: A read error is possible here, since a much larger clone lies one base away. It is likely a read error, because the conserved phenylalanine at the end of the CDR3 is missing. The genes are TRBV9 and TRBJ2-1; D call uncertain. In germline, CDR1 is SGDLS, CDR2 YYNGEE. V was pared by 3 bases and J by 9 bases, with 10 bases between. The CDR3 is 12 amino acids. As DNA, the CDR3 is TGTGCCAGCAGCGCCGAGCCCAGTGAGCAGTTCTCC. Its translation is CASSAEPSEQFS.

This clonotype was found many times. The V gene is TRBV7-9, the J gene TRBJ2-3, with 7 bases lining up with TRBD2. The J segment lost 1 base and the V segment lost 3 bases, leaving 10 bases of the junction unmatched. Germline CDR1 and CDR2: SEHNR and FQNEAQ (reference sequence). There are 17 residues in the CDR3. The CDR3 sequence is CASSFPPAGVGTDTQYF. The CDR3 nucleotides are TGTGCCAGCAGCTTCCCCCCGGCGGGGGTGGGCACAGATACGCAGTATTTT.

Concerning this clonotype: A clone one base away is much larger, so this may be a read error. As the CDR3 is not closed by the conserved phenylalanine or tryptophan, this likely results from a read error. The chain employs TRBV6-2 or TRBV6-3 and TRBJ1-1; maybe TRBD1 (6 bases). The V gene lost 4 bases and the J gene lost 3 bases, with 9 bases spanning the gap. The CDR3 is 13 amino acids. Germline assignment: CDR1 MNHEY and CDR2 SVGEGT. The CDR3 nucleotides are TGTGCCAGCAGTTCGGACAGTCACACTGAAGCTTTCTCT. It specifies CASSSDSHTEAFS.

This clonotype was counted many times. This chain uses TRBV20-1 with TRBJ1-2, with D maybe TRBD1 (6 bases). V lost 6 bases, J lost 8 bases, and 13 bases lay in between. The CDR3 consists of 11 residues. Germline CDR1 is DFQATT and CDR2 is SNEGSKA (reference sequence). Written as DNA, the CDR3 is TGCAGTGCCCCTGGACAGCCCGGCTACACCTTC. Its translation: CSAPGQPGYTF.

This clonotype was recorded many times. The V call is TRBV6-2 or TRBV6-3, the J call TRBJ2-5; D gene ambiguous. Trimming removed 5 bases from V and 5 bases from J, with 6 bases in between. Germline V gives CDR1 MNHEY, CDR2 SVGEGT. The CDR3 extends over 11 amino acids. CDR3 DNA: TGTGCCAGCAGTCCTTCGGAGACCCAGTACTTC. It codes for CASSPSETQYF.

In its sample, this clonotype was seen many times. This chain uses TRBV30 with TRBJ2-1; perhaps TRBD2 as D (6 bases). The CDR3 loop spans 15 amino acids. V dropped 3 bases and J dropped 1 base, with 13 bases sitting between them. The V gene's germline CDR1 is GTSNPN and CDR2 SVGIG (reference sequence). CDR3 sequence: CAWRTGGISYNEQFF. The CDR3 DNA reads as TGTGCCTGGAGGACCGGGGGAATATCCTACAATGAGCAGTTCTTC.

The J gene is TRBJ2-1, the V gene TRBV4-3, with D hard to call. Trimming took 0 bases from V and 0 from J, leaving 9 bases between them. Germline V gene lookup returns CDR1 LGHNA and CDR2 YSLEER. The length of the CDR3 is 16 residues. The CDR3 is CASSQDLMSSYNEQFF. The CDR3 DNA follows: TGCGCCAGCAGCCAAGATTTAATGAGCTCCTACAATGAGCAGTTCTTC.

This clonotype was recorded many times. V is TRBV6-4 and J is TRBJ1-1; 7 positions match TRBD1. Per germline, CDR1 MRHNA and CDR2 SNTAGT. This CDR3 has 14 amino acids. V was pared by 7 bases and J by 2 bases, with 7 bases of the junction left unmatched. The CDR3 sequence: CASKGQDQNTEAFF. CDR3 DNA sequence: TGTGCCAGCAAAGGACAGGACCAAAACACTGAAGCTTTCTTT.

Note on this clonotype: A much larger clonotype is one base distant, so this may be a read error. This chain joins TRBV11-3 and TRBJ2-3; 11 bases fit TRBD1. The CDR3 loop spans 16 amino acids. CDR1 and CDR2 from the germline V gene are SGHNT and YENEEA. After removal of 5 bases from V and 3 bases from J, the junction contained 7 bases not matched to a gene. CDR3 DNA sequence: TGTGCCAGCAGCGGACGGACAGGGGGCGCGACAGATACGCAGTATTTT. Amino acids: CASSGRTGGATDTQYF.

Concerning this clonotype: One base away lies a much larger clone, so this may be a sequencing read error. The chain combines TRBV19 with TRBJ2-3; possible D gene TRBD2, 6 bases. The CDR3 consists of 12 residues. Germline loops: CDR1 LNHDA, CDR2 SQIVND (reference sequence). Written as DNA, the CDR3 is TGTGCCGGTAGTACCCTAGCGGATACGCAGTATTTT. Protein: CAGSTLADTQYF. The variable domain in full, with the rest retrieved from reference TRBV19 and TRBJ2-3, is DGGITQSPKYLFRKEGQNVTLSCEQNLNHDAMYWYRQDPGQGLRLIYYSQIVNDFQKGDIAEGYSVSREKKESFPLTVTSAQKNPTAFYLCAGSTLADTQYFGPGTRLTVL.

This clonotype was observed at least ten times. The rearrangement joins TRBV5-4 to TRBJ2-1; 10 bases fit TRBD1. Germline CDR1 and CDR2: SGHNT and YYREEE (reference sequence). This CDR3 has 17 amino acids. With 4 bases clipped from V and 8 bases from J, the junction kept 15 bases outside the gene matches. Here the CDR3 DNA reads TGTGCCAGCAGCGGGGGCCTACGGGACAGGGGCTCGGATGAGCAGTTCTTC. Translation gives CASSGGLRDRGSDEQFF.

This clonotype was detected many times. The J gene is TRBJ2-3, the V gene TRBV20-1; D gene unclear. The CDR3 totals 15 residues. Trimming stripped 2 bases from V and 0 bases from J, with 12 bases between. Germline loops: CDR1 DFQATT, CDR2 SNEGSKA (reference sequence). The CDR3 DNA reads TGCAGTGCTAGAAAAGCGCGAACCAGCACAGATACGCAGTATTTT. Encoded protein: CSARKARTSTDTQYF.

This clonotype was found once. The chain combines TRBV19 with TRBJ2-5; D unresolved. V was clipped by 0 bases and J by 2 bases, with 16 bases between them. The CDR3 extends over 17 amino acids. The germline V gene has CDR1 LNHDA and CDR2 SQIVND (reference sequence). CDR3 sequence reads: CASSIEEEVSRQETQYF. CDR3 bases: TGTGCCAGTAGTATAGAAGAAGAAGTAAGTAGACAAGAGACCCAGTACTTC. Full variable domain (outside the CDR3, taken from reference TRBV19 and TRBJ2-5): DGGITQSPKYLFRKEGQNVTLSCEQNLNHDAMYWYRQDPGQGLRLIYYSQIVNDFQKGDIAEGYSVSREKKESFPLTVTSAQKNPTAFYLCASSIEEEVSRQETQYFGPGTRLLVL.

This clonotype was recorded at least ten times. J is TRBJ2-3 and V is TRBV4-3, with D possibly being TRBD2 (5 bases). V was clipped by 1 base and J by 2 bases, with 10 bases between them. The CDR3 has 15 residues. Germline CDR1 reads LGHNA; CDR2 reads YSLEER. CDR3: CASSQVPGITDTQYF. The CDR3 DNA reads as TGCGCCAGCAGCCAAGTCCCGGGGATCACAGATACGCAGTATTTT.

This clonotype was counted a few times. A read error may explain this, as a much larger clone is one base away. The chain employs TRBV28 and TRBJ2-7; D is ambiguous. The CDR3 runs 11 residues. Looked up from germline, CDR1 is MDHEN and CDR2 is SYDVKM. The CDR3 protein is CASGLLYEQYF. The CDR3, as DNA: TGTGCCAGCGGTTTGCTCTACGAGCAGTACTTC.

Here the CDR3 DNA reads TGTGCCAGCACCCCGGTCCCCGGTGGGGGTAGAGAACCGAACACTGAAGCTTTCTTT. Protein: CASTPVPGGGREPNTEAFF. The J gene is TRBJ1-1, the V gene TRBV12-3 or TRBV12-4; D is perhaps TRBD1 (5 bases). The CDR3 sequence is 19 residues long. The V gene lost 7 bases and the J gene lost 1 base, with 28 bases spanning the gap.

Of note for this clonotype: Being one base from a much bigger clone, this may be a read error. The chain links TRBV6-2 or TRBV6-3 to TRBJ1-5; 7 nucleotides agree with TRBD1. V was pared by 1 base and J by 5 bases, with 5 bases of the junction left unmatched. The V gene's germline CDR1 is MNHEY and CDR2 SVGEGT. The CDR3 sequence is 15 residues long. The CDR3 protein is CASSYLTGSDQPQHF. In nucleotides, the CDR3 is TGTGCCAGCAGTTACTTGACAGGGAGCGATCAGCCCCAGCATTTT.

Notes on this clonotype: A much larger clone differs from this one at a single base, so this may be a read error. The conserved final phenylalanine or tryptophan is absent from the CDR3, which likely points to a read error. The rearrangement links TRBV29-1 to TRBJ2-1; TRBD1 matches at 7 bases. Germline loops: CDR1 SQVTM, CDR2 ANQGSEA. The junction had 7 bases not matched to a gene; V was cut back by 3 bases and J by 2 bases. The CDR3 spans 15 residues. The CDR3: CSVDGAGTAYNEQFS. In nucleotides, the CDR3 is TGCAGCGTTGACGGGGCCGGGACAGCCTACAATGAGCAGTTCTCC.

This clonotype showed up many times. The CDR3, as DNA: TGTGCCAGCAGCCCTAAAAGCACCGGGGAGCTGTTTTTT. Translated, it gives CASSPKSTGELFF. The genes are TRBV6-5 and TRBJ2-2; D uncertain. The V and J ends lost 6 bases and 4 bases respectively, with 9 bases between them. CDR3 length equals 13 residues. The germline CDR1 and CDR2 sequences are MNHEY and SVGAGI.

This clonotype was observed a few times. The chain carries TRBV29-1 and TRBJ2-2; D possibly corresponds to TRBD1 (5 bases). The V end was cut by 2 bases, the J end by 0 bases, with 10 bases between. Germline V gives CDR1 SQVTM, CDR2 ANQGSEA. This CDR3 contains 15 residues. The CDR3 loop reads CSVELDSSNTGELFF. The CDR3 DNA follows: TGCAGCGTTGAACTCGACAGTTCGAACACCGGGGAGCTGTTTTTT.

As regards this clonotype: A much larger clone sits a single nucleotide away, making a read error possible. The chain is built from TRBV12-3 or TRBV12-4 and TRBJ2-3; D is perhaps TRBD2 (7 bases). V lost 6 bases to trimming and J lost 9 bases, with 22 bases between them. This CDR3 contains 15 residues. CDR3 amino acids: CASRQNREGIETQYF. As DNA, the CDR3 is TGTGCCAGCAGGCAGAACAGGGAGGGGATAGAAACGCAGTATTTT.

As concerns this clonotype: A read error may explain this, as a much larger clone is one base away. V usage is TRBV11-2 and J usage is TRBJ2-1, with D possibly matching TRBD2 (6 bases). Germline CDR1 SGHAT, CDR2 FQNNGV. This CDR3 contains 14 residues. CDR3 sequence: CTVALAGTYNEQFF. DNA for the CDR3: TGTACCGTAGCCTTGGCGGGAACCTACAATGAGCAGTTCTTC.

Of note for this clonotype: A much more abundant neighbour one base away suggests this may be a read error. No conserved phenylalanine or tryptophan ends this CDR3, so it is likely a read error. The J gene is TRBJ2-3, the V gene TRBV7-6; D possibly matches TRBD1 or TRBD2 (5 bases each). Trimming removed 1 base at V and 4 bases at J, with 12 bases between. This CDR3 is 15 amino acids long. From germline, CDR1 is SGHVS and CDR2 FNYEAQ. The CDR3 nucleotides read TGTGCCAGCAGCTTAGTTGGGGGTACTCCAGATACGCAGTATTCT. Translating gives CASSLVGGTPDTQYS.

This clonotype was seen a few times. This may come from a read error, since a much larger clone is one base off. The J gene is TRBJ2-3, the V gene TRBV11-2; 7 bases are a match to TRBD1. There are 17 residues in the CDR3. Germline assignment: CDR1 SGHAT and CDR2 FQNNGV. This CDR3 is CVSSLGVRQGGTDTQYF. The CDR3 nucleotides read TGTGTCAGCAGCTTAGGTGTTCGACAGGGAGGCACAGATACGCAGTATTTT.

The sample holds a few counts of this clonotype. A much bigger clone sits one base away, suggesting this may be a read error. V usage is TRBV12-3 or TRBV12-4 and J usage is TRBJ2-3, with 9 positions matching TRBD1. This CDR3 is 18 amino acids long. CDR3 nucleotides: TGTGTCAGCAGTTTAGCCGGGACAGGGATTAGCCCTACAGATACGCAGTATTTT. Its protein is CVSSLAGTGISPTDTQYF.